Shown below are 25 T cell receptor beta chains from a single sample sequenced in a study of T cell responses to AZD1222 COVID-19 vaccine. Some clones are missing from TCRdb's copy, which holds only in-frame ones; the method was immunoSEQ multiplex PCR. This sample yields about 120,000 clones, of which roughly 91% are seen a single time; around 1.2% belongs to the top ten. This material consisted of peripheral blood, taken on day 0 of AZD1222 vaccination. The receptors here all came from an adult in good health.

The chain carries TRBV7-2 and TRBJ1-2; D remains unclear. This CDR3 is 13 amino acids long. Trimming took off 0 bases at V and 5 bases at J, with 7 bases between the two ends. Germline CDR1 and CDR2: SGHTA and FQGNSA. CDR3 region: CASSLAPAYGYTF. The CDR3 region has the DNA TGTGCCAGCAGCTTAGCCCCAGCGTATGGCTACACCTTC.

The chain links TRBV9 to TRBJ2-3; 7 bases are a match to TRBD1. Looked up from germline, CDR1 is SGDLS and CDR2 is YYNGEE. The V segment lost 1 base and the J segment 0 bases; nucleotides outside the gene matches: 5. The CDR3 covers 16 residues. The CDR3 nucleotides are TGTGCCAGCAGCGTATTAGGGGGCTTTAGCACAGATACGCAGTATTTT. This sequence encodes CASSVLGGFSTDTQYF.

The V and J genes are TRBV20-1 and TRBJ2-1; 9 nucleotides match TRBD2. Trimming took 3 bases from V and 9 from J; bases not matched to a gene: 15. Per the germline V gene, CDR1 is DFQATT and CDR2 is SNEGSKA (reference sequence). There are 16 residues in the CDR3. CDR3 DNA: TGCAGTGCTAGTGATAGCGGGGGCACGACGTCATCTGAGCAGTTCTTC. This sequence encodes CSASDSGGTTSSEQFF.

V is TRBV6-1 and J is TRBJ1-6; D not resolved. The CDR3 is 18 amino acids. Germline lookup yields CDR1 MNHNS and CDR2 SASEGT. V shed 3 bases and J shed 1 base, with 16 bases lying between them. Written as DNA, the CDR3 is TGTGCCAGCAGTGACCCTCTTCGGGGTTTGTCCTATAATTCACCCCTCCACTTT. It encodes CASSDPLRGLSYNSPLHF.

The chain uses TRBV15 and TRBJ2-2; D tentatively reads TRBD1 or TRBD2 (5 bases each). The CDR3 is 18 amino acids. V was shortened by 3 bases and J by 4 bases, with 21 bases between the two germline ends. Per the germline V gene, CDR1 is LNHNV and CDR2 is YYDKDF (reference sequence). The CDR3 region is CATSSPQRDRLITGELFF. The CDR3 DNA reads as TGTGCCACCAGCAGCCCCCAGAGGGACCGGCTTATCACCGGGGAGCTGTTTTTT.

This chain links TRBV2 with TRBJ2-2, with D perhaps assigned TRBD1 or TRBD2 (5 bases each). The CDR3 contains 15 residues. The V gene's germline CDR1 is SNHLY and CDR2 FYNNEI. V lost 0 bases, J lost 5 bases, and 10 bases lay in between. This chain's CDR3 is CASSEALGGTGELFF. The CDR3 nucleotides read TGTGCCAGCAGTGAAGCGCTTGGGGGTACCGGGGAGCTGTTTTTT.

This sequence joins TRBV7-8 and TRBJ1-5; possibly TRBD1 for D (6 bases). The V gene lost 7 bases and the J gene lost 1 base, with 14 bases spanning the gap. The CDR3 is 15 residues long. Germline-derived CDR1 and CDR2 are SGHVS and FQNEAQ. The CDR3 nucleotides are TGTGCCAGCAATGAGAGGGGGAACAGCAATCAGCCCCAGCATTTT. It yields the protein CASNERGNSNQPQHF.

The count of this clone is one. The gene calls are TRBV19 and TRBJ2-6; no reliable D call. The germline CDR1 and CDR2 sequences are LNHDA and SQIVND (reference sequence). Trimming stripped 2 bases from V and 0 bases from J, with 17 bases between. This CDR3 contains 19 residues. CDR3 nucleotides: TGTGCCAGTAGTATACAGACTCTTAACCCCTTCTCTGGGGCCAACGTCCTGACTTTC. Translating it yields CASSIQTLNPFSGANVLTF.

V and J are TRBV10-3 and TRBJ2-3; 8 bases map to TRBD1. Trimming at V came to 0 bases and at J to 5 bases, leaving 7 bases not matched to a gene. Germline CDR1 reads ENHRY; CDR2 reads SYGVKD. The CDR3 is 16 amino acids. CDR3 nucleotide sequence: TGTGCCATCAGTGAGTCGCGGACAGGGATTGGAGATACGCAGTATTTT. Amino acid sequence: CAISESRTGIGDTQYF.

The rearrangement links TRBV7-9 to TRBJ2-3, with D possibly TRBD2 on 6 matching bases. The CDR3 spans 19 residues. Trimming cost V 0 bases and J 2 bases, with 21 bases left between them. Germline-derived CDR1 and CDR2 are SEHNR and FQNEAQ (reference sequence). The CDR3 loop is CASSLARYFRGDLTDTQYF. In DNA, the CDR3 is TGTGCCAGCAGCTTAGCCCGGTATTTTCGCGGGGACCTCACAGATACGCAGTATTTT.

The V and J genes are TRBV27 and TRBJ1-2, with D perhaps matching TRBD1 (6 bases). The germline V gene has CDR1 MNHEY and CDR2 SMNVEV (reference sequence). The CDR3 totals 14 residues. V was trimmed by 2 bases and J by 4 bases, leaving 11 bases between them. The CDR3 loop reads CASSLRGPGYGYTF. The CDR3 DNA reads TGTGCCAGCAGTTTACGGGGGCCGGGCTATGGCTACACCTTC.

The chain uses TRBV10-3 and TRBJ2-5; possibly TRBD2 for D (5 bases). Trimming took 10 bases from V and 0 from J, leaving 12 bases between them. Germline V gene sequence: CDR1 ENHRY, CDR2 SYGVKD. CDR3 size: 13 residues. CDR3 residues: CATGVEDQETQYF. The CDR3 coding sequence is TGTGCCACCGGGGTGGAGGACCAAGAGACCCAGTACTTC.

The rearrangement links TRBV4-1 to TRBJ2-7; TRBD2 matches at 7 bases. The ends lost 1 base at V and 5 bases at J; junction bases unmatched: 11. Germline assignment: CDR1 MGHRA and CDR2 YSYEKL. The CDR3 has 16 amino acids. The CDR3 bases are TGCGCCAGCAGCCAAGCCCCCCTAGCGGTCCTGGACGAGCAGTACTTC. Residues: CASSQAPLAVLDEQYF.

The rearrangement uses TRBV2 and TRBJ1-6; TRBD1 matches at 7 bases. V trimming: 10 bases; J trimming: 7 bases; junction bases outside the gene matches: 7. This CDR3 comprises 13 residues. Looked up from germline, CDR1 is SNHLY and CDR2 is FYNNEI. CDR3: CATQGGGNSPLHF. As DNA, the CDR3 is TGTGCCACCCAGGGAGGGGGCAATTCACCCCTCCACTTT.

This clone was seen a single time. The chain employs TRBV2 and TRBJ2-4; no definite D call. This CDR3 has 16 amino acids. The germline CDR1 and CDR2 sequences are SNHLY and FYNNEI. Deletions cut 3 bases from V and 3 bases from J, with 15 bases between. CDR3 in amino acids: CASSDMDYRVKNIQYF. In DNA, the CDR3 is TGTGCCAGCAGTGACATGGATTATAGGGTCAAAAACATTCAGTACTTC.

The V gene is TRBV3-1 (or the pseudogene TRBV3-2), the J gene TRBJ2-2; 8 bases align to TRBD1. The J segment lost 6 bases and the V segment lost 4 bases, leaving 16 bases of the junction unmatched. This CDR3 spans 18 amino acids. Germline CDR1 and CDR2: LGHDT and YNNKEL (reference sequence). This CDR3 reads CASSPGVGTGVFPGELFF. In DNA, the CDR3 is TGTGCCAGCAGCCCTGGAGTTGGGACAGGAGTTTTCCCCGGGGAGCTGTTTTTT.

This clone was found a few times. This sequence joins TRBV7-9 and TRBJ2-1, with TRBD1 as a possible D gene (5 bases). Germline-derived CDR1 and CDR2 are SEHNR and FQNEAQ (reference sequence). The CDR3 runs 16 residues. Trimming cost V 2 bases and J 0 bases, with 11 bases left between them. DNA of the CDR3: TGTGCCAGCAGCTTAAGTATGACAGCCTCCTACAATGAGCAGTTCTTC. Its translation is CASSLSMTASYNEQFF.

The rearrangement uses TRBV3-1 (or the pseudogene TRBV3-2) and TRBJ1-2, with a possible D match to TRBD1 (5 bases). Germline CDR1 LGHDT, CDR2 YNNKEL (reference sequence). The CDR3 consists of 15 residues. Trimming took off 4 bases at V and 5 bases at J, with 17 bases between the two ends. CDR3 amino acids: CASSLSTGQGYGYTF. The CDR3 DNA follows: TGTGCCAGCAGCCTCAGTACGGGGCAGGGTTATGGCTACACCTTC.

The chain links TRBV3-1 (or the pseudogene TRBV3-2) to TRBJ1-2, with D possibly being TRBD1 (6 bases). Germline V gene lookup returns CDR1 LGHDT and CDR2 YNNKEL (reference sequence). V was cut by 4 bases and J by 6 bases, with 12 bases left in between. The CDR3 contains 13 residues. CDR3: CASSPGDGDGYTF. As DNA, the CDR3 is TGTGCCAGCAGCCCAGGGGACGGGGATGGCTACACCTTC.

This sequence joins TRBV25-1 and TRBJ2-7, with TRBD2 as a possible D gene (6 bases). V dropped 3 bases and J dropped 6 bases, with 9 bases sitting between them. Germline-derived CDR1 and CDR2 are MGHDK and SYGVNS. This CDR3 contains 12 residues. The CDR3 is CASSDSGSEQYF. CDR3 in DNA: TGTGCCAGCAGTGACTCCGGGAGCGAGCAGTACTTC.

The chain links TRBV7-9 to TRBJ2-1; D may be TRBD2 (5 bases). The CDR3 covers 12 residues. Trimming removed 5 bases at V and 4 bases at J, with 6 bases between. Germline lookup yields CDR1 SEHNR and CDR2 FQNEAQ (reference sequence). DNA for the CDR3: TGTGCCAGCAGCCCGGGGTACAATGAGCAGTTCTTC. Translating gives CASSPGYNEQFF.

The chain uses TRBV6-5 and TRBJ1-1; no reliable D call. This CDR3 spans 14 amino acids. Trimming cost V 6 bases and J 4 bases, with 15 bases left between them. Germline V gives CDR1 MNHEY, CDR2 SVGAGI. CDR3 loop: CASSYTAGSTEAFF. The CDR3 DNA is TGTGCCAGCAGCTACACCGCGGGAAGCACTGAAGCTTTCTTT.

The rearrangement uses TRBV5-4 and TRBJ1-1; TRBD1 might be the D (5 bases). The V end lost 4 bases, the J end lost 6 bases, and 13 bases lay between the germline ends. CDR1 is SGHNT, CDR2 YYREEE, per germline (reference sequence). The CDR3 loop spans 13 amino acids. The CDR3, as DNA: TGTGCCAGCAGCCTCATTGCGGGACCTGAAGCTTTCTTT. It translates to CASSLIAGPEAFF.

This chain links TRBV10-3 with TRBJ1-2; 11 nucleotides match TRBD1. Germline loops: CDR1 ENHRY, CDR2 SYGVKD. The J segment lost 6 bases and the V segment lost 4 bases, leaving 4 bases of the junction unmatched. This CDR3 has 14 amino acids. This chain's CDR3 is CAISGTGGRHGYTF. The CDR3 bases are TGTGCCATCAGTGGGACAGGGGGCCGACATGGCTACACCTTC.

The rearrangement links TRBV18 to TRBJ2-5; no definite D call. Germline CDR1 is KGHSH and CDR2 is LQKENI. The length of the CDR3 is 12 residues. Trimming removed 5 bases from V and 1 base from J, with 5 bases in between. This chain's CDR3 is CASSGVQETQYF. CDR3 coding DNA: TGTGCCAGCTCAGGGGTCCAAGAGACCCAGTACTTC.